This T cell receptor (beta chain) was identified in a study of T cells in Graves' hyperthyroidism and ophthalmopathy. Diagnosis relied on clinical symptoms, serum thyroxine and TRAb, thyroid ultrasound and orbital computed tomography. The study, taken as a whole, reports: In the analysis, a 13 V-J model separated ophthalmopathy from stable hyperthyroidism. Ophthalmopathy was predicted by the model a median of roughly 6 months ahead of onset.

Looked up from germline, CDR1 is WSHSY and CDR2 is SAAADI. V shed 5 bases, J shed 5 bases, and the junction held 7 bases outside the gene matches. The CDR3 length is 14 residues. RNA transcripts provided the source from which TCR beta CDR3 regions were amplified. HTBI primers were employed in a first-round RT-PCR of the TCR CDR3. TCRdb itself ran the multiplex PCR reads through MiXCR, one entry per CDR3 protein. Of hundreds of thousands of distinct CDR3 sequences detected, about 15% appear once; the ten largest clones hold approximately 4.2%. This clonotype has a count of ten or more. The antigen is not known.

The sequence was obtained from a woman between 40 and 55 years old with Graves' ophthalmopathy. The chain links TRBV10-2 to TRBJ2-5, with 8 bases aligning to TRBD1. The sequenced material came from blood. CDR3 sequence reads: CASSPDRVGETQYF. In nucleotides, the CDR3 is TGCGCCAGCAGTCCGGACAGGGTGGGGGAGACCCAGTACTTC.